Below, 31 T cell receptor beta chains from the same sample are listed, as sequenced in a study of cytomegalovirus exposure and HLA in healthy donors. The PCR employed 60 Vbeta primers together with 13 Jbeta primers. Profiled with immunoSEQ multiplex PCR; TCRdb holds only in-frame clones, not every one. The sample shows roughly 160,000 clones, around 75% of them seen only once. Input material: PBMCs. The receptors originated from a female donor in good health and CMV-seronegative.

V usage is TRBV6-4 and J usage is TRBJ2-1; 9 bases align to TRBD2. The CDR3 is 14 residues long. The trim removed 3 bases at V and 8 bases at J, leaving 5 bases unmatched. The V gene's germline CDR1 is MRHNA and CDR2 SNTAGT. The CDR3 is CASSEGGGADEQFF. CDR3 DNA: TGTGCCAGCAGTGAAGGCGGGGGGGCCGATGAGCAGTTCTTC.

The CDR3 nucleotides read TGTGCCAGCAGCGAACAGGGGACACATAGCAATCAGCCCCAGCATTTT. This codes for CASSEQGTHSNQPQHF. The chain carries TRBV7-2 and TRBJ1-5; 7 nucleotides agree with TRBD1. CDR1 and CDR2 from the germline V gene are SGHTA and FQGNSA. With V trimmed by 5 bases and J by 0 bases, 7 bases remained unmatched. The CDR3 runs 16 residues.

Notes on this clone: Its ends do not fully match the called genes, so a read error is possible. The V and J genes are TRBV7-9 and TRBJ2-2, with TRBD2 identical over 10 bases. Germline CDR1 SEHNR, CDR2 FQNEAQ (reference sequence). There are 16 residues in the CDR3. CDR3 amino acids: CSSSPPAGGPGGELFF. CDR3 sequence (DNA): TGTTCCAGCAGCCCTCCAGCGGGAGGGCCGGGTGGGGAGCTGTTTTTT.

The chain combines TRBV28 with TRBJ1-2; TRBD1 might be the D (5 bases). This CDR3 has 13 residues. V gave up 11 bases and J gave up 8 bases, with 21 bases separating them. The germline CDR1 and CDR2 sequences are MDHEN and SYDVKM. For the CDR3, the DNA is TGTGCCGCCCTAGGCCAGGGATGGAACGGCTACACCTTC. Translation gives CAALGQGWNGYTF.

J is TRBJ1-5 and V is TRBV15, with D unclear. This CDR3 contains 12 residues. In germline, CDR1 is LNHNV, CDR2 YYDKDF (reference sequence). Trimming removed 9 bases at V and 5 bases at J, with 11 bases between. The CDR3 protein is CATAQAHQPQHF. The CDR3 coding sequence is TGTGCCACTGCCCAGGCGCATCAGCCCCAGCATTTT.

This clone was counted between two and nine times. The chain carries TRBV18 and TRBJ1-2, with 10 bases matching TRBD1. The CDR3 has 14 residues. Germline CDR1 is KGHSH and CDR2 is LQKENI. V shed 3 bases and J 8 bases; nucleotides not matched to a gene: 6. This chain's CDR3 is CASSPAGTGVGYTF. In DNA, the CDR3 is TGTGCCAGCTCACCCGCCGGGACAGGGGTAGGCTACACCTTC. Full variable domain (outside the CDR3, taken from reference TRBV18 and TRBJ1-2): NAGVMQNPRHLVRRRGQEARLRCSPMKGHSHVYWYRQLPEEGLKFMVYLQKENIIDESGMPKERFSAEFPKEGPSILRIQQVVRGDSAAYFCASSPAGTGVGYTFGSGTRLTVV.

The CDR3 DNA reads as TGTGCCAGCAGCTTAGGTCCCGGTGGGGCCGGAGATACGCAGTATTTT. It codes for CASSLGPGGAGDTQYF. The chain joins TRBV7-2 to TRBJ2-3; D might be TRBD1 (5 bases). Looked up from germline, CDR1 is SGHTA and CDR2 is FQGNSA. CDR3 length: 16 residues. Trimming took 1 base from V and 5 from J, leaving 16 bases between them.

Written as DNA, the CDR3 is TGTGCCAGCTCCCTCACAGGGAATAGCAATCAGCCCCAGCATTTT. This codes for CASSLTGNSNQPQHF. The chain couples TRBV18 to TRBJ1-5; TRBD1 is a possible D gene (6 bases). Germline V gene data show CDR1 as KGHSH and CDR2 as LQKENI. The V and J ends lost 6 bases and 0 bases respectively, with 12 bases between them. The CDR3 consists of 15 residues.

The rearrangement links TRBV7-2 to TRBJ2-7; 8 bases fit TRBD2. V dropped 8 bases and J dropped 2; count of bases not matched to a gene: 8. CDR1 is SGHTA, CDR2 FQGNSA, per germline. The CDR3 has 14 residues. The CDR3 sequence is CASGPGLGAYEQYF. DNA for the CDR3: TGTGCCAGCGGACCGGGACTAGGGGCCTACGAGCAGTACTTC.

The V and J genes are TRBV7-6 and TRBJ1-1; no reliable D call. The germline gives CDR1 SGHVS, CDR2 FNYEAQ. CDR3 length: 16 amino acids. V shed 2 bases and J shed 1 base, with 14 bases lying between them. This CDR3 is CASSLPRSGENTEAFF. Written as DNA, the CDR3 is TGTGCCAGCAGCTTACCCCGCTCCGGGGAGAACACTGAAGCTTTCTTT.

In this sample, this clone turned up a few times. CDR3 residues: CASSLYARQGGELFF. Here the CDR3 DNA reads TGTGCCAGCAGTTTATATGCCCGGCAGGGCGGGGAGCTGTTTTTT. The rearrangement links TRBV28 to TRBJ2-2, with D possibly matching TRBD1 (5 bases). Germline V gene lookup returns CDR1 MDHEN and CDR2 SYDVKM. Trimming stripped 1 base from V and 7 bases from J, with 13 bases between. The CDR3 contains 15 residues.

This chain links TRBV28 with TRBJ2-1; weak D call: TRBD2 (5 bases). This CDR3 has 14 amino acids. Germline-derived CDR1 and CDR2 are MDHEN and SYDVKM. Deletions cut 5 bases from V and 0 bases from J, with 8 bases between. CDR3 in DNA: TGTGCCAGCAGTGTGGGGAGCTCCTACAATGAGCAGTTCTTC. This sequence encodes CASSVGSSYNEQFF. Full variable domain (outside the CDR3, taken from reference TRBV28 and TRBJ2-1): DVKVTQSSRYLVKRTGEKVFLECVQDMDHENMFWYRQDPGLGLRLIYFSYDVKMKEKGDIPEGYSVSREKKERFSLILESASTNQTSMYLCASSVGSSYNEQFFGPGTRLTVL.

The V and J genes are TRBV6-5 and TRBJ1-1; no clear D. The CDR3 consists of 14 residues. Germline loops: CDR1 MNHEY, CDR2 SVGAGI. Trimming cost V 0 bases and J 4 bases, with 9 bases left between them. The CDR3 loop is CASSYSFTSTEAFF. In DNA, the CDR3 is TGTGCCAGCAGTTACTCTTTTACTAGCACTGAAGCTTTCTTT.

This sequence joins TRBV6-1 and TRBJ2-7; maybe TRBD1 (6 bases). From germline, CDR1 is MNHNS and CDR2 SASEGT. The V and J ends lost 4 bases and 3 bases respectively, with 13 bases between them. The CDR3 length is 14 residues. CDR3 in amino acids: CASSGGQLYYEQYF. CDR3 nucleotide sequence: TGTGCCAGCAGTGGAGGACAGTTGTACTACGAGCAGTACTTC.

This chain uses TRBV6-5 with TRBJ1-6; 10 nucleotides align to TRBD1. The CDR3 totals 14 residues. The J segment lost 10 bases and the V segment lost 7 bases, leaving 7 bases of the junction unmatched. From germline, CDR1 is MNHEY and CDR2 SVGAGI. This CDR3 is CASTRGDRGSPLHF. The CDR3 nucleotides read TGTGCCAGCACCAGGGGGGACAGGGGCTCACCCCTCCACTTT.

The CDR3 reads CASSFGTGLSLAYEQYF. In DNA form, the CDR3 reads TGCGCCAGCAGCTTTGGGACAGGTTTGTCTTTAGCCTACGAGCAGTACTTC. The rearrangement uses TRBV5-1 and TRBJ2-7, with TRBD1 matching 8 bases. The germline V gene has CDR1 SGHRS and CDR2 YFSETQ. This CDR3 region has 17 residues. The V and J ends lost 2 bases and 2 bases, in that order; junction bases with no gene match: 12.

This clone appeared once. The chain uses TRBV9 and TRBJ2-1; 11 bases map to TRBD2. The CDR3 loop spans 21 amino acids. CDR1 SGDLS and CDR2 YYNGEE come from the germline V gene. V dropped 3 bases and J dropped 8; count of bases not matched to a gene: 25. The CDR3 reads CASSGGLGTSGSKERSDEQFF. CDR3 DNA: TGTGCCAGCAGCGGAGGACTCGGGACTAGCGGATCTAAAGAGAGGAGCGATGAGCAGTTCTTC.

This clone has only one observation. The CDR3: CASKFRQGDEQYF. CDR3 DNA: TGTGCCAGTAAGTTTCGACAGGGGGACGAGCAGTACTTC. The rearrangement uses TRBV19 and TRBJ2-7; 9 bases are a match to TRBD1. Losses at the gene ends were 7 bases for V and 5 bases for J; bases not matched to a gene: 6. Germline V gene data show CDR1 as LNHDA and CDR2 as SQIVND (reference sequence). This CDR3 is built from 13 residues.

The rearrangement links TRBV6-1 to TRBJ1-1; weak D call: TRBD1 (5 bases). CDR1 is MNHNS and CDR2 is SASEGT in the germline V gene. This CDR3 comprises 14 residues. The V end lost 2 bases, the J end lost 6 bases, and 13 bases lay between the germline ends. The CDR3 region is CASSESLGGAEAFF. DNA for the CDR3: TGTGCCAGCAGTGAATCTTTGGGGGGGGCTGAAGCTTTCTTT.

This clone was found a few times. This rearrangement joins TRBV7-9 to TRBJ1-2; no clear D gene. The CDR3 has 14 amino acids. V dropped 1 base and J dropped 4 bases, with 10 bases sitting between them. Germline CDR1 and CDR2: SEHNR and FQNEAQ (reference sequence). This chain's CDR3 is CASSLEVAVYGYTF. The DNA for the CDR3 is TGTGCCAGCAGCTTAGAGGTGGCGGTCTATGGCTACACCTTC.

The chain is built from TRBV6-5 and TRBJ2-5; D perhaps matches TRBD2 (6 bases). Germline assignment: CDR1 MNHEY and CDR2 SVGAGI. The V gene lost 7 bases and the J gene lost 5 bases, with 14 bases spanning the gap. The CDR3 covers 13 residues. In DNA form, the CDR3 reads TGTGCCAGCAAGCCTAGCGTCCGGGAGACCCAGTACTTC. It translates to CASKPSVRETQYF.

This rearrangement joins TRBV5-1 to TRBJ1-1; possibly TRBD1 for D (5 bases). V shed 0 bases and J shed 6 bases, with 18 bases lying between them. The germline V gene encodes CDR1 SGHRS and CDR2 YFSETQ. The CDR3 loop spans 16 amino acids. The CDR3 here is CASSLVGGKGFAEAFF. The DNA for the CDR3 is TGCGCCAGCAGCTTGGTGGGGGGGAAAGGTTTTGCTGAAGCTTTCTTT.

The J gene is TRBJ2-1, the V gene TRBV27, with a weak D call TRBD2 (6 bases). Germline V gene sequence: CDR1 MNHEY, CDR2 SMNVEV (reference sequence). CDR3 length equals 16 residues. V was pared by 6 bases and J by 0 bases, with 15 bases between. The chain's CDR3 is CASSPLASSSYNEQFF. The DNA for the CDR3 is TGTGCCAGCAGCCCTCTAGCGTCGAGCTCCTACAATGAGCAGTTCTTC.

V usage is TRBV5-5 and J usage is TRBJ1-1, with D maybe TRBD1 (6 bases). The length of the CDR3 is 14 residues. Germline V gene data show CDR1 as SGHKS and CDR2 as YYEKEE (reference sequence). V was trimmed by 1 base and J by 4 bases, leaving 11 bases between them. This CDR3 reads CASSLLNRATEAFF. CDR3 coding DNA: TGTGCCAGCAGCTTGTTAAACAGGGCCACTGAAGCTTTCTTT. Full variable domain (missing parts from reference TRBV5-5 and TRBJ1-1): DAGVTQSPTHLIKTRGQQVTLRCSPISGHKSVSWYQQVLGQGPQFIFQYYEKEERGRGNFPDRFSARQFPNYSSELNVNALLLGDSALYLCASSLLNRATEAFFGQGTRLTVV.

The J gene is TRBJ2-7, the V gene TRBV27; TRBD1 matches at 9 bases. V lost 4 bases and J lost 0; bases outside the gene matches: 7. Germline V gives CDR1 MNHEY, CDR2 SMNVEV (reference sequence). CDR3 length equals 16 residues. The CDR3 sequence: CASSSLGQGSSYEQYF. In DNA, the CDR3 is TGTGCCAGCAGTTCCCTGGGACAGGGCAGCTCCTACGAGCAGTACTTC.

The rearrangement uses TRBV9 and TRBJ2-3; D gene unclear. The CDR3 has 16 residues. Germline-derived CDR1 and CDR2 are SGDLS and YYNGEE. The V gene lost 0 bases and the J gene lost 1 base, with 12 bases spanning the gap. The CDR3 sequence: CASSVAGYPGTDTQYF. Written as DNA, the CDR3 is TGTGCCAGCAGCGTAGCCGGGTACCCTGGCACAGATACGCAGTATTTT.

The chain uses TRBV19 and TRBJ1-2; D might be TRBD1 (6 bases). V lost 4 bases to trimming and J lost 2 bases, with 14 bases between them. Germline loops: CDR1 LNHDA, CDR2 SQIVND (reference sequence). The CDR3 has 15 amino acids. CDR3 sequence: CASSTGQSINYGYTF. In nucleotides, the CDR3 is TGTGCCAGTAGTACAGGACAGAGTATAAACTATGGCTACACCTTC.

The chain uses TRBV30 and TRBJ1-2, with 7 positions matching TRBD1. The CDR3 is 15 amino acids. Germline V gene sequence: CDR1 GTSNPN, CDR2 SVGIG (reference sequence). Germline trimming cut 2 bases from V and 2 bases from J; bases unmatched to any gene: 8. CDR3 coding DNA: TGTGCCTGGAGTCCATTGACAGGGCTGAACTATGGCTACACCTTC. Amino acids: CAWSPLTGLNYGYTF. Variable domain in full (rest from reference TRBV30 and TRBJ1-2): SQTIHQWPATLVQPVGSPLSLECTVEGTSNPNLYWYRQAAGRGLQLLFYSVGIGQISSEVPQNLSASRPQDRQFILSSKKLLLSDSGFYLCAWSPLTGLNYGYTFGSGTRLTVV.

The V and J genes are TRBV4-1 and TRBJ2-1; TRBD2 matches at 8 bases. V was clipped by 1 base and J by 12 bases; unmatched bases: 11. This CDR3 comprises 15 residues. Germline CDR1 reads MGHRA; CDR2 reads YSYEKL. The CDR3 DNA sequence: TGCGCCAGCAGCCAAGGAAGCGGGAGTCCAATTCGGCAGTTCTTC. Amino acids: CASSQGSGSPIRQFF.

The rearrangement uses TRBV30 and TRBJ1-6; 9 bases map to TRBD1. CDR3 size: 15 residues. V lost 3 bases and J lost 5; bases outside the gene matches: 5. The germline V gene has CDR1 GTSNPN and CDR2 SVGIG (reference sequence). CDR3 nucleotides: TGTGCCTGGAGAGGCCGGGACAGGGATAATTCACCCCTCCACTTT. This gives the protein CAWRGRDRDNSPLHF.

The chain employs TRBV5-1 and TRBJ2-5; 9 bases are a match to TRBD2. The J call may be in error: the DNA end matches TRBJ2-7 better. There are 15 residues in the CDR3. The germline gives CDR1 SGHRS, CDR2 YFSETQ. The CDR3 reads CASSLGGRGIYEQYF. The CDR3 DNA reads TGCGCCAGCAGCTTGGGCGGGAGGGGGATCTACGAGCAGTACTTC.